This is a list of T cell receptor beta chains from one sample in a study of identifying expanded T cells in peripheral blood. Some clones are missing from TCRdb's copy, which holds only in-frame ones; the method was immunoSEQ multiplex PCR. The data hold roughly 100,000 clones, with approximately 88% observed a single time. Material for sequencing was blood. The receptors derive from a person aged 18 to 69 in good health. The CDR3 runs from the conserved cysteine through the conserved F or W. D genes are given only for firm matches. A clone size is listed for some rows: how often the clone was seen (once, few, many), or a class if it is expanded.

>NA|NA|TRBJ2-1|TRBV5-1
CASSLEEAGDEQFF
TGCGCCAGCAGCTTGGAAGAAGCCGGCGATGAGCAGTTCTTC
>once|NA|TRBJ1-2|TRBV15
CATSRDGYGGYTF
TGTGCCACCAGCAGAGATGGGTATGGTGGCTACACCTTC
>once|TRBD2|TRBJ2-5|TRBV18
CASSPPRLAAQETQYF
TGTGCCAGCTCACCACCGCGGCTAGCGGCCCAAGAGACCCAGTACTTC
>NA|TRBD2|TRBJ2-3|TRBV11-1
CASSPFAGTSYTDTQYF
TGTGCCAGCAGCCCTTTTGCTGGGACTAGTTATACAGATACGCAGTATTTT
>NA|NA|TRBJ1-5|TRBV18
CASSPSKGPPDQPQHF
TGTGCCAGCTCACCGTCGAAAGGGCCCCCCGATCAGCCCCAGCATTTT
>NA|NA|TRBJ1-5|TRBV7-3
CASSVTPEQPQHF
TGTGCCAGCAGTGTTACCCCGGAACAGCCCCAGCATTTT
>once|NA|TRBJ2-1|TRBV5-1
CASSLAGSISGVAFYNEQFF
TGCGCCAGCAGCTTGGCCGGCTCCATTTCGGGGGTAGCGTTCTACAATGAGCAGTTCTTC
>NA|TRBD2|TRBJ2-5|TRBV9
CASSVSLAGETQYF
TGTGCCAGCAGCGTAAGTCTAGCGGGAGAGACCCAGTACTTC
>NA|TRBD1|TRBJ1-1|TRBV5-1
CASSQGANDWDTEAFF
TGCGCCAGCAGCCAGGGGGCGAACGATTGGGACACTGAAGCTTTCTTT
>NA|NA|TRBJ1-6|TRBV19
CASSIGGSPLHF
TGTGCCAGTAGTATAGGAGGATCACCCCTCCACTTT
>NA|NA|TRBJ2-7|TRBV14
CASSQDSRDEQYF
TGTGCCAGCAGCCAAGATAGTCGGGACGAGCAGTACTTC
>NA|NA|TRBJ1-3|TRBV6-1
CASSVISSGNTIYF
TGTGCCAGCAGTGTAATCAGCTCTGGAAACACCATATATTTT
>NA|NA|TRBJ1-4|TRBV30
CAWSVGWGFNEKLFF
TGTGCCTGGAGTGTGGGTTGGGGCTTCAACGAAAAACTGTTTTTT
>NA|NA|TRBJ2-3|TRBV29-1
CSTRLLTDTQYF
TGCAGCACCCGACTCTTGACAGATACGCAGTATTTT
>NA|NA|TRBJ2-1|TRBV5-4
CASSLPGVSSYNEQFF
TGTGCCAGCAGCCTACCTGGGGTTAGCTCCTACAATGAGCAGTTCTTC
>NA|TRBD2|TRBJ2-1|TRBV6-5
CASSPLRGGNEQFF
TGTGCCAGCAGCCCCCTGCGGGGGGGGAATGAGCAGTTCTTC
>NA|TRBD1|TRBJ2-7|TRBV6-5
CASSRDRHSYEQYF
TGTGCCAGCAGTCGGGACAGACACTCCTACGAGCAGTACTTC
>NA|TRBD2|TRBJ2-7|TRBV10-3
CAISVGGASSEQYF
TGTGCCATCAGTGTGGGAGGGGCTTCTTCCGAGCAGTACTTC
>NA|TRBD2|TRBJ2-1|TRBV5-6
CASSPIPSGTYNEQFF
TGTGCCAGCAGCCCTATCCCTAGCGGCACTTACAATGAGCAGTTCTTC
>NA|TRBD1|TRBJ2-5|TRBV6-1
CASTQSRDRGLDF
TGTGCCAGCACCCAGAGCCGGGACAGAGGGTTGGACTTC
>NA|NA|TRBJ2-3|TRBV25-1
CASSDESFYTDTQYF
TGTGCCAGCAGTGATGAGAGCTTTTACACAGATACGCAGTATTTT
>NA|NA|TRBJ1-6|TRBV9
CASSGGGSSANSPLHF
TGTGCCAGCAGCGGAGGTGGGTCCTCCGCGAATTCACCCCTCCACTTT
>NA|TRBD1|TRBJ2-1|TRBV7-8
CASSWTGLRNNEQFF
TGTGCCAGCAGCTGGACAGGGTTGCGGAACAATGAGCAGTTCTTC
>NA|NA|TRBJ1-2|TRBV28
CASSLWVANYGYTF
TGTGCCAGCAGTTTATGGGTCGCTAACTATGGCTACACCTTC
>NA|TRBD1|TRBJ1-1|TRBV29-1
CSVLPGGTNTEAFF
TGCAGCGTCTTACCAGGGGGGACGAACACTGAAGCTTTCTTT
>NA|TRBD1|TRBJ2-2|TRBV5-1
CASRRTGDPGELFF
TGCGCCAGCAGACGGACAGGGGATCCCGGGGAGCTGTTTTTT
>NA|TRBD1|TRBJ1-1|TRBV19
CASSARQGNTEAFF
TGTGCCAGTAGTGCCAGACAGGGAAACACTGAAGCTTTCTTT
>NA|TRBD1|TRBJ2-7|TRBV6-6
CASRLTGTGTPYEQYF
TGTGCCAGCAGATTAACCGGGACAGGGACGCCCTACGAGCAGTACTTC
>NA|TRBD1|TRBJ2-7|TRBV7-9
CASSLGQVSYEQYF
TGTGCCAGCAGCTTGGGACAGGTTTCCTACGAGCAGTACTTC
>NA|NA|TRBJ2-7|TRBV6-1
CASTEAHPKYEQYF
TGTGCCAGCACCGAGGCCCATCCGAAATACGAGCAGTACTTC
>NA|NA|TRBJ1-2|TRBV6-6
CASSQGTGYGYTF
TGTGCCAGCAGCCAGGGGACGGGCTATGGCTACACCTTC
>NA|TRBD2|TRBJ2-1|TRBV7-2
CASSSRLAGIPNEQFF
TGTGCCAGCAGCTCTCGACTAGCGGGAATTCCCAATGAGCAGTTCTTC
>NA|NA|TRBJ2-7|TRBV5-6
CASSLGRYYEQYF
TGTGCCAGCAGCTTGGGGAGATACTACGAGCAGTACTTC
>NA|NA|TRBJ2-1|TRBV2
CASSEFHSNEQFF
TGTGCCAGCAGCGAATTCCATAGCAATGAGCAGTTCTTC
>NA|NA|TRBJ1-2|TRBV7-2
CASSLSPQDVSYTF
TGTGCCAGCAGCTTAAGTCCCCAGGACGTCAGCTACACCTTC
>once|NA|TRBJ1-1|TRBV18
CASSLGSDSNTEAFF
TGTGCCAGCTCCCTTGGCTCGGACAGCAACACTGAAGCTTTCTTT
>once|NA|TRBJ1-3|TRBV19
CASRTGLSGNTIYF
TGTGCCAGTAGGACAGGCCTCTCTGGAAACACCATATATTTT
>NA|TRBD1|TRBJ1-2|TRBV5-5
CASREMGQGLDYGYTF
TGTGCCAGCCGGGAGATGGGACAGGGGTTGGACTATGGCTACACCTTC
>NA|NA|TRBJ2-7|TRBV7-2
CASSLEAGISYEQYF
TGTGCCAGCAGCTTAGAAGCAGGGATCTCCTACGAGCAGTACTTC
>NA|TRBD1|TRBJ2-7|TRBV18
CASSQFTTTGGDEQYF
TGTGCCAGCTCACAATTCACGACGACAGGGGGAGACGAGCAGTACTTC
>NA|NA|TRBJ1-1|TRBV19
CASSIAAGMNTEAFF
TGTGCCAGTAGTATAGCCGCAGGCATGAACACTGAAGCTTTCTTT
>NA|TRBD1|TRBJ1-2|TRBV29-1
CSVWTGGGVDGYTF
TGCAGCGTTTGGACAGGGGGCGGTGTCGATGGCTACACCTTC
>NA|NA|TRBJ2-5|TRBV7-2
CASSLARQQETQYF
TGTGCCAGCAGCTTAGCGCGTCAACAAGAGACCCAGTACTTC
>NA|TRBD2|TRBJ2-1|TRBV11-3
CASSLDFSAGGGGVVQFF
TGTGCCAGCAGCTTAGATTTTTCTGCGGGGGGTGGAGGGGTCGTGCAGTTCTTC
>NA|NA|TRBJ1-1|TRBV6-1
CASLARPMNTEAFF
TGTGCCAGCTTGGCCCGGCCGATGAACACTGAAGCTTTCTTT
>NA|NA|TRBJ2-6|TRBV18
CASSPQQTGANVLTF
TGTGCCAGCTCACCACAGCAAACCGGGGCCAACGTCCTGACTTTC
>NA|NA|TRBJ2-5|TRBV18
CASFSGQPETQYF
TGTGCCAGTTTTTCCGGACAGCCGGAGACCCAGTACTTC
>once|NA|TRBJ1-4|TRBV30
CAWSPQVVQEKLFF
TGTGCCTGGAGTCCCCAGGTCGTGCAAGAAAAACTGTTTTTT
>NA|TRBD2|TRBJ2-2|TRBV30
CAWSLGTRGTGELFF
TGTGCCTGGAGTCTAGGGACTAGGGGGACCGGGGAGCTGTTTTTT
>once|TRBD1|TRBJ2-6|TRBV18
CASSPTGVSGANVLTF
TGTGCCAGCTCACCGACAGGGGTCAGTGGGGCCAACGTCCTGACTTTC
>NA|TRBD2|TRBJ2-7|TRBV2
CASRGLANSYEQYF
TGTGCCAGCAGGGGACTAGCGAACTCCTACGAGCAGTACTTC
>NA|TRBD2|TRBJ2-1|TRBV5-6
CASSEGLAGYNEQFF
TGTGCCAGCAGCGAGGGACTAGCGGGGTACAATGAGCAGTTCTTC
>once|TRBD2|TRBJ2-1|TRBV10-1
CASSEVGLFEQFF
TGCGCCAGCAGTGAGGTGGGACTATTTGAGCAGTTCTTC
>NA|TRBD1|TRBJ2-3|TRBV14
CASSRDRGTDTQYF
TGTGCCAGCAGCCGAGACAGGGGTACGGATACGCAGTATTTT
>once|NA|TRBJ1-1|TRBV9
CASSVGGQGRYTEAFF
TGTGCCAGCAGCGTAGGGGGTCAGGGGCGATACACTGAAGCTTTCTTT
>few|TRBD2|TRBJ2-7|TRBV7-9
CASTPPGGSSYEQYF
TGTGCCAGCACCCCTCCGGGGGGGAGCTCCTACGAGCAGTACTTC
>NA|TRBD1|TRBJ1-5|TRBV5-1
CASSLEAGGSQPQHF
TGCGCCAGCAGCTTGGAGGCAGGGGGAAGTCAGCCCCAGCATTTT
>once|NA|TRBJ2-2|TRBV12-2
CVTGELFF
TGTGTAACCGGGGAGCTGTTTTTT
>NA|TRBD1|TRBJ2-7|TRBV4-3
CASSQDPETGLVYEQYF
TGCGCCAGCAGCCAAGATCCAGAGACAGGGCTCGTCTACGAGCAGTACTTC
>NA|NA|TRBJ1-6|TRBV7-2
CASSILPGSNSPLHF
TGTGCCAGCAGCATTCTTCCGGGTTCTAATTCACCCCTCCACTTT